A single sample gave rise to the 10 T cell receptor beta chains below, sequenced in a study of early T cells in non-severe SARS-CoV-2 infection. TCRdb fed the 5' RACE reads into MiXCR, producing one record per CDR3 protein. Of about 26,000 distinct CDR3 sequences detected, 4% to 5% appear once; the ten largest clones hold more than 5%. Sequenced input: whole blood. The receptor source for this set is an adult who was a healthcare worker with PCR-confirmed SARS-CoV-2 infection or an uninfected control (not recorded which).

In this sample, this clonotype turned up many times. The chain couples TRBV7-9 to TRBJ2-7; 10 positions match TRBD2. Germline CDR1 and CDR2: SEHNR and FQNEAQ (reference sequence). V lost 4 bases and J lost 6; bases outside the gene matches: 6. The length of the CDR3 is 14 residues. For the CDR3, the DNA is TGTGCCAGCAGCTCCCGTCTAGCGGGAGTCGAGCAGTACTTC. The encoded protein is CASSSRLAGVEQYF. Filled out from reference TRBV7-9 and TRBJ2-7, the complete variable domain reads DTGVSQNPRHKITKRGQNVTFRCDPISEHNRLYWYRQTLGQGPEFLTYFQNEAQLEKSRLLSDRFSAERPKGSFSTLEIQRTEQGDSAMYLCASSSRLAGVEQYFGPGTRLTVT.

This chain uses TRBV11-2 with TRBJ2-5; D is unclear. This CDR3 is 14 amino acids long. CDR1 is SGHAT, CDR2 FQNNGV, per germline. The ends were cut back, 4 bases at V and 2 bases at J, with 11 bases in the middle. The CDR3 loop reads CASSSFVEQETQYF. As DNA, the CDR3 is TGTGCCAGCAGCTCCTTTGTTGAACAAGAGACCCAGTACTTC.

The table lists this clonotype with many counts. The rearrangement joins TRBV6-6 to TRBJ2-4, with D unresolved. The CDR3 totals 11 residues. Trimming took 6 bases from V and 9 from J, leaving 9 bases between them. Germline V gives CDR1 MNHNY, CDR2 SVGAGI (reference sequence). This chain's CDR3 is CASRNLGIQYF. The CDR3, as DNA: TGTGCCAGCAGAAACCTTGGCATTCAGTACTTC.

This clonotype was seen repeatedly, ten times or more. This chain uses TRBV21-1 with TRBJ2-3. TRBV21-1 is assigned pseudogene status. CDR3 length equals 15 residues. CDR3 sequence: CASSKADPGGNTQYF. CDR3 nucleotide sequence: TGTGCCAGCAGCAAAGCTGATCCTGGCGGAAATACGCAGTATTTT.

This clonotype was detected many times. J is TRBJ2-5 and V is TRBV2; D gene ambiguous. Germline V gene sequence: CDR1 SNHLY, CDR2 FYNNEI. Trimming shortened V by 2 bases and J by 4 bases, and 5 bases separated the two germline ends. The CDR3 runs to 12 residues. CDR3 coding DNA: TGTGCCAGCAGTGAAATGGGAGAGACCCAGTACTTC. Amino acids: CASSEMGETQYF.

Ten or more counts support this clonotype. The V gene is TRBV27, the J gene TRBJ1-1, with D unresolved. The V end was cut by 10 bases, the J end by 5 bases, with 14 bases between. Germline CDR1 and CDR2: MNHEY and SMNVEV (reference sequence). The CDR3 has 12 amino acids. Written as DNA, the CDR3 is TGTGCCACCGCCCAAGGGAAAACTGAAGCTTTCTTT. Amino acid sequence: CATAQGKTEAFF.

In this sample, this clonotype turned up many times. The V call is TRBV11-2, the J call TRBJ2-1, with D unresolved. V lost 3 bases and J 9 bases, leaving 6 bases between the germline ends. The length of the CDR3 is 11 residues. The V gene's germline CDR1 is SGHAT and CDR2 FQNNGV. This CDR3 reads CASSFSGEQFF. CDR3 DNA sequence: TGTGCCAGCAGCTTTTCCGGTGAGCAGTTCTTC.

This clonotype was seen a handful of times. CDR3 sequence reads: CASSQGPGQGGETQYF. The CDR3 nucleotides read TGTGCCAGCAGCCAAGGTCCGGGACAGGGAGGAGAGACCCAGTACTTC. The chain uses TRBV3-1 and TRBJ2-5, with 9 bases lining up with TRBD1. V was pared by 1 base and J by 4 bases, with 7 bases of the junction left unmatched. CDR3 length: 16 residues. Germline lookup yields CDR1 LGHDT and CDR2 YNNKEL (reference sequence).

This clonotype was observed a handful of times. The rearrangement links TRBV12-3 or TRBV12-4 to TRBJ2-3; D gene unclear. Trimming cost V 4 bases and J 6 bases, with 5 bases left between them. This CDR3 is 11 amino acids long. CDR3 residues: CASSSGDTQYF. CDR3 nucleotide sequence: TGTGCCAGCAGTTCTGGGGATACGCAGTATTTT.

This clonotype has ten or more counts. The chain recombines TRBV3-1 with TRBJ1-1, with D possibly TRBD1 on 5 matching bases. V was cut by 4 bases and J by 1 base, with 16 bases left in between. Germline assignment: CDR1 LGHDT and CDR2 YNNKEL (reference sequence). The CDR3 runs to 16 residues. In nucleotides, the CDR3 is TGTGCCAGCAGCCTTTATGGGGCCTTGGGGAACACTGAAGCTTTCTTT. Protein sequence: CASSLYGALGNTEAFF. Filled out from reference TRBV3-1 and TRBJ1-1, the complete variable domain reads DTAVSQTPKYLVTQMGNDKSIKCEQNLGHDTMYWYKQDSKKFLKIMFSYNNKELIINETVPNRFSPKSPDKAHLNLHINSLELGDSAVYFCASSLYGALGNTEAFFGQGTRLTVV.